This is a list of T cell receptor beta chains from one sample in a study of circulating CD8 cells and anti-PD-1 response in melanoma. TCRdb redid the calling of the reads with MiXCR, one entry per CDR3 protein. This sample yields under 600 distinct CDR3 sequences, of which 7.5% to 10% are seen a single time; approximately 43% belongs to the top ten. Sequenced material: CD8+ T cells from PBMCs, taken at baseline or after one month of anti-PD-1 therapy (not recorded which). These receptors all stem from a human donor with melanoma. Each CDR3 is given with its conserved first and last residue. Each record gives: CDR3 protein, CDR3 DNA, J gene, clone size, D gene, V gene. The D gene is left open where the match is weak. Clone size is stated in some rows and not others, as once, few, many or a class when expanded.

CASSQEPTGYGEKLFF,TGCGCCAGCAGCCAAGAGCCGACAGGGTACGGTGAAAAACTGTTTTTT,TRBJ1-4,medium-sized,TRBD1,TRBV4-3
CASSPHAGSETQYF,TGTGCCAGTAGTCCCCATGCTGGGTCGGAGACCCAGTACTTC,TRBJ2-5,medium-sized,.,TRBV19
CASSVGGQGSGELFF,TGTGCCAGCAGCGTAGGAGGACAGGGGTCCGGGGAGCTGTTTTTT,TRBJ2-2,few,TRBD1,TRBV9
CASSPRDTPNYGYTF,TGTGCCAGCAGTCCTCGGGACACTCCTAACTATGGCTACACCTTC,TRBJ1-2,medium-sized,.,TRBV27
CSVDGGGNEKLFF,TGCAGCGTTGACGGAGGGGGTAATGAAAAACTGTTTTTT,TRBJ1-4,large,.,TRBV29-1
CASSQFRDSPYEQYF,TGCGCCAGCAGCCAGTTCCGGGACAGCCCCTACGAGCAGTACTTC,TRBJ2-7,medium-sized,TRBD1,TRBV4-1
CASHPTGTGDYDQYF,TGTGCCAGCCACCCCACAGGGACAGGGGACTACGACCAGTACTTC,TRBJ2-7,.,TRBD1,TRBV2
CASSRPNLDNEQFF,TGTGCCAGCAGCCGACCAAATCTCGACAATGAGCAGTTCTTC,TRBJ2-1,large,.,TRBV7-2
CASSPGTSGTFSYNEQFF,TGTGCCAGTAGTCCCGGGACTAGCGGGACGTTCTCCTACAATGAGCAGTTCTTC,TRBJ2-1,medium-sized,TRBD2,TRBV19
CASNLGSSGANVLTF,TGTGCCAGTAACCTGGGGAGCTCTGGGGCCAACGTCCTGACTTTC,TRBJ2-6,.,.,TRBV19
CASSIGGGPGELFF,TGTGCCAGTAGTATAGGGGGAGGGCCCGGGGAGCTGTTTTTT,TRBJ2-2,medium-sized,TRBD2,TRBV19
CSARGTSGFTDTQYF,TGCAGTGCTAGGGGGACTAGCGGGTTCACAGATACGCAGTATTTT,TRBJ2-3,medium-sized,TRBD2,TRBV20-1
CASSEDTGGYEQYF,TGTGCCAGCAGTGAAGATACGGGTGGCTACGAGCAGTACTTC,TRBJ2-7,medium-sized,.,TRBV2
CASKTGIAEAFF,TGTGCCAGCAAGACGGGGATCGCTGAAGCTTTCTTT,TRBJ1-1,medium-sized,.,TRBV19
CSARAWTPANYGYTF,TGCAGTGCTAGGGCGTGGACACCTGCTAACTATGGCTACACCTTC,TRBJ1-2,large,.,TRBV20-1
CASREALTSSYNEQFF,TGTGCCAGCCGGGAAGCCCTAACCAGCTCCTACAATGAGCAGTTCTTC,TRBJ2-1,medium-sized,.,TRBV12-3/TRBV12-4
CASSIPGNQPQHF,TGTGCCAGTAGTATCCCCGGGAATCAGCCCCAGCATTTT,TRBJ1-5,medium-sized,.,TRBV19
CASSITSGEYNEQFF,TGTGCCAGTAGTATCACTAGCGGGGAGTACAATGAGCAGTTCTTC,TRBJ2-1,few,TRBD2,TRBV19
CASSIDPVEVAYNEQFF,TGTGCCAGTAGTATAGATCCTGTGGAGGTGGCCTACAATGAGCAGTTCTTC,TRBJ2-1,medium-sized,.,TRBV19
CASSALGTRGNQPQHF,TGTGCCAGCAGCGCCCTGGGGACCAGGGGCAATCAGCCCCAGCATTTT,TRBJ1-5,.,.,TRBV6-5
CASSQDVAGASSTQYF,TGTGCCAGCAGCCAAGATGTAGCGGGGGCCTCTAGTACGCAGTATTTT,TRBJ2-3,large,TRBD2,TRBV3-1
CASSQFGGPYEQYF,TGCGCCAGCAGCCAATTCGGGGGACCGTACGAGCAGTACTTC,TRBJ2-7,medium-sized,.,TRBV4-1
CASSSRDFGALEQFF,TGTGCCAGCAGCTCCCGGGACTTCGGGGCCCTTGAGCAGTTCTTC,TRBJ2-1,medium-sized,.,TRBV7-9
CASSPRQGGSTDTQHF,TGTGCCAGCAGCCCCAGGCAGGGGGGGAGCACAGATACGCAGCATTTT,TRBJ1-5,.,TRBD1,TRBV7-2
CASRRTSGAYNEQFF,TGTGCCAGTAGAAGAACTAGCGGGGCCTACAATGAGCAGTTCTTC,TRBJ2-1,hyperexpanded,TRBD2,TRBV19
CASGRGYEQYF,TGTGCCAGCGGGAGGGGGTACGAGCAGTACTTC,TRBJ2-7,large,.,TRBV2
CACSYRGSHDEQYF,TGTGCCTGCAGTTACAGGGGGTCCCACGACGAGCAGTACTTC,TRBJ2-7,.,TRBD1,TRBV28
CASRHHGPGWETQYF,TGTGCCAGCAGACACCATGGTCCGGGCTGGGAGACCCAGTACTTC,TRBJ2-5,.,.,TRBV5-5
CASSTTSGDYNEQFF,TGTGCCAGTAGTACGACTAGCGGGGATTACAATGAGCAGTTCTTC,TRBJ2-1,large,TRBD2,TRBV19
CASSISETQYF,TGTGCCAGTAGTATTTCAGAGACCCAGTACTTC,TRBJ2-5,few,.,TRBV19
CSVEISRDRLIYEQFF,TGCAGCGTTGAAATCTCACGGGACAGACTAATATATGAGCAGTTCTTC,TRBJ2-1,large,TRBD1,TRBV29-1
CASSRRGTDTQYF,TGTGCCAGCAGCCGTAGAGGCACAGATACGCAGTATTTT,TRBJ2-3,medium-sized,.,TRBV6-5
CATSNREGQPQHF,TGTGCCACCTCAAACAGGGAGGGGCAGCCCCAGCATTTT,TRBJ1-5,medium-sized,.,TRBV27
CASSFLSGTDTQYF,TGTGCCAGCAGTTTTTTATCAGGGACAGATACGCAGTATTTT,TRBJ2-3,few,.,TRBV28
CASSKVPIRGTDTQYF,TGTGCCAGCAGCAAAGTCCCCATTCGTGGCACAGATACGCAGTATTTT,TRBJ2-3,few,.,TRBV21-1
CASSPQVRQGSYEQYF,TGTGCCAGCAGTCCGCAGGTGCGGCAAGGCTCCTACGAGCAGTACTTC,TRBJ2-7,medium-sized,.,TRBV27
CASSFEQGRYEQYF,TGTGCCAGCAGTTTTGAGCAGGGCCGGTACGAGCAGTACTTC,TRBJ2-7,large,.,TRBV28
CASRRANTGELFF,TGTGCCAGCAGGCGGGCGAACACCGGGGAGCTGTTTTTT,TRBJ2-2,large,.,TRBV28
CASSWDRDTEETQYF,TGTGCCAGCAGCTGGGACAGGGACACCGAAGAGACCCAGTACTTC,TRBJ2-5,few,TRBD1,TRBV5-5
CASSRESLSEKLFF,TGTGCCAGCAGTCGGGAGAGTCTAAGTGAAAAACTGTTTTTT,TRBJ1-4,few,.,TRBV12-3/TRBV12-4
CASSMQDQPQHF,TGTGCCAGTAGTATGCAGGATCAGCCCCAGCATTTT,TRBJ1-5,large,.,TRBV19
CASSNLQPMNTEAFF,TGTGCCAGCAGCAATCTACAACCGATGAACACTGAAGCTTTCTTT,TRBJ1-1,few,.,TRBV21-1
CASSSFGQGRHQPQHF,TGTGCCAGCAGCTCTTTCGGACAGGGGCGACATCAGCCCCAGCATTTT,TRBJ1-5,medium-sized,TRBD1,TRBV27
CASSEGIQSGELFF,TGTGCCAGCAGTGAGGGGATTCAGTCCGGGGAGCTGTTTTTT,TRBJ2-2,.,.,TRBV28
CATSAHRNTGELFF,TGTGCCACCAGTGCGCACAGGAACACCGGGGAGCTGTTTTTT,TRBJ2-2,medium-sized,.,TRBV24-1
CASSHRRGQGEETQYF,TGTGCCAGTAGCCATCGCCGGGGACAGGGGGAAGAGACCCAGTACTTC,TRBJ2-5,medium-sized,TRBD1,TRBV19
CASSFVTGDHHEQFF,TGTGCCAGCAGCTTCGTGACAGGGGATCACCATGAGCAGTTCTTC,TRBJ2-1,medium-sized,TRBD1,TRBV5-8
CASSLGSGGLEGYTF,TGTGCCAGCAGTTTAGGATCTGGAGGGTTGGAGGGCTACACCTTC,TRBJ1-2,.,.,TRBV28
CASSARDGAAYEQYF,TGTGCCAGCAGCGCCCGGGATGGGGCAGCCTACGAGCAGTACTTC,TRBJ2-7,medium-sized,.,TRBV9
CSARDFKGTDTEAFF,TGCAGTGCTAGAGATTTTAAGGGGACGGACACTGAAGCTTTCTTT,TRBJ1-1,large,.,TRBV20-1
CASRKQGAIVNTEAFF,TGTGCCAGCAGGAAGCAGGGGGCGATTGTGAACACTGAAGCTTTCTTT,TRBJ1-1,large,TRBD1,TRBV7-9
CASSSSTAEAFF,TGTGCCAGCAGCAGCTCGACAGCTGAAGCTTTCTTT,TRBJ1-1,large,.,TRBV7-9
CSATGQAIQGGNQPQHF,TGCAGTGCAACTGGTCAGGCGATCCAGGGAGGCAATCAGCCCCAGCATTTT,TRBJ1-5,medium-sized,.,TRBV20-1